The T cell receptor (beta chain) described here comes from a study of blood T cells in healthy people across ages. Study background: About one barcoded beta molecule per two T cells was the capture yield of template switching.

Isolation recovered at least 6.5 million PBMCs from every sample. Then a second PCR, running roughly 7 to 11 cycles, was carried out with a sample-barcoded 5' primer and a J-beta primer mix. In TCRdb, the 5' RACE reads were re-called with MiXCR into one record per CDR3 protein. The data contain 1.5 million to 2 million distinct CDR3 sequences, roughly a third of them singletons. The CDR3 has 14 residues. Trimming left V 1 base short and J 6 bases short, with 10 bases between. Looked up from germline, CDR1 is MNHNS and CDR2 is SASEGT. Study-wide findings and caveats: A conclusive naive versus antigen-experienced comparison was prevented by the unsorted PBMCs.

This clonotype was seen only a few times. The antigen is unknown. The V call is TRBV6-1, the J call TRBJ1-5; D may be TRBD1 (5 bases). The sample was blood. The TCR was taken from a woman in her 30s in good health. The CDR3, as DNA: TGTGCCAGCAGTGAAGTGGCAGGGAGTCAGCCCCAGCATTTT. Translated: CASSEVAGSQPQHF.